The next 10 T cell receptor beta chains were all read from a single sample in a study of human T cells and chemical hapten exposure (dated by TCRdb to about 2021). The library was built by means of RACE. The instrument given in TCRdb is NextSeq 500. The raw public reads went through TCRdb reprocessing: fastp at Q25, MiXCR clone calling, in-frame beta chains kept. One record per CDR3 amino acid sequence lists the most common genes and DNA. Counted in this sample were tens of thousands of distinct CDR3 sequences; around 10% of them appeared once. More than 1.1% of the sample is in the top ten clones. Per the publication, the time point label means: patch test 1, 2 weeks after DPC sensitization. Interpreted using the paper, the treatment or condition label stands for: therapeutic diphenylcyclopropenone sensitization with weekly scalp DPC. Source: whole blood, taken in connection with sensitization to the hapten diphenylcyclopropenone (DPC). The receptors shown here come from a woman aged 45 to 65 with alopecia areata. Some clones in this sample may be carry-over from other donors' samples.

This rearrangement joins TRBV20-1 to TRBJ1-6; 8 bases align to TRBD1. The germline V gene encodes CDR1 DFQATT and CDR2 SNEGSKA (reference sequence). V trimming: 3 bases; J trimming: 6 bases; junction bases outside the gene matches: 7. This CDR3 is 15 amino acids long. CDR3 amino acids: CSASDEDRVNSPLHF. The CDR3 region has the DNA TGCAGTGCTAGCGATGAGGACAGGGTTAATTCACCCCTCCACTTT.

This clonotype was picked up many times. The V call is TRBV5-6, the J call TRBJ2-3; no reliable D call. The CDR3 totals 15 residues. Germline lookup yields CDR1 SGHDT and CDR2 YYEEEE. Trimming removed 1 base from V and 3 bases from J, with 12 bases in between. The chain's CDR3 is CASSLNGQATDTQYF. The CDR3 DNA is TGTGCCAGCAGCTTGAATGGTCAGGCAACAGATACGCAGTATTTT.

The V call is TRBV6-5, the J call TRBJ2-3; 10 bases fit TRBD2. CDR1 and CDR2 (germline): MNHEY, SVGAGI. CDR3 size: 16 residues. The junction had 10 bases not matched to a gene; V was cut back by 5 bases and J by 5 bases. CDR3 bases: TGTGCCAGCAGTCACCCAAGCGGGAGGGCCGGAGATACGCAGTATTTT. It yields the protein CASSHPSGRAGDTQYF.

This clonotype was seen many times. Compared with germline, one end of the junction differs, possibly owing to a read error. The rearrangement joins TRBV7-9 to TRBJ2-3; possible D gene TRBD2, 8 bases. The germline gives CDR1 SEHNR, CDR2 FQNEAQ (reference sequence). This CDR3 contains 14 residues. The chain's CDR3 is CAGTRQGSIDTQYF. The CDR3 DNA is TGTGCCGGGACTAGACAGGGAAGCATAGATACGCAGTATTTT.

This clonotype was seen many times. V and J are TRBV11-2 and TRBJ1-1; D remains unclear. V was pared by 2 bases and J by 4 bases, with 8 bases between. CDR3 length: 13 amino acids. CDR1 is SGHAT and CDR2 is FQNNGV in the germline V gene. The CDR3: CASSLLSGTEAFF. Written as DNA, the CDR3 is TGTGCCAGCAGCTTATTATCGGGCACTGAAGCTTTCTTT.

This clonotype was observed a handful of times. This chain joins TRBV7-3 and TRBJ2-6, with a possible D match to TRBD2 (6 bases). The CDR3 covers 15 residues. Germline V gene data show CDR1 as SGHTA and CDR2 as FQGTGA. With 6 bases removed from V and 2 bases from J, the gap between germline ends came to 11 bases. The CDR3 DNA reads as TGTGCCAGCAGACCCGGGAGTACTGGGGCCAACGTCCTGACTTTC. Translating gives CASRPGSTGANVLTF.

This sequence joins TRBV5-1 and TRBJ1-1, with D tentatively TRBD1 (5 bases). There are 13 residues in the CDR3. The V end was cut by 4 bases, the J end by 0 bases, with 7 bases between. Germline V CDR1 and CDR2: SGHRS, YFSETQ. The DNA of the CDR3 is TGCGCCAGCAGCCGACAGATGAACACTGAAGCTTTCTTT. The encoded protein is CASSRQMNTEAFF.

This clonotype has a count of ten or more. The V call is TRBV3-1, the J call TRBJ2-4; 8 bases map to TRBD1. The CDR3 is 16 residues long. V lost 3 bases and J lost 5; bases outside the gene matches: 9. CDR1 and CDR2 from the germline V gene are LGHDT and YNNKEL (reference sequence). Here the CDR3 reads CASSHSQGARENIQYF. The CDR3 nucleotides are TGTGCCAGCAGCCACTCCCAGGGGGCGCGGGAAAACATTCAGTACTTC.

This clonotype has just a few counts. This rearrangement joins TRBV9 to TRBJ1-1; maybe TRBD1 (5 bases). Trimming pared 0 bases from V and 11 bases from J, leaving 17 bases between. CDR3 length equals 14 residues. CDR1 and CDR2 (germline): SGDLS, YYNGEE. The CDR3 sequence is CASSVGAGTTSAFF. In DNA, the CDR3 is TGTGCCAGCAGCGTAGGAGCTGGGACCACCAGCGCTTTCTTT. Full variable domain (remainder filled in from reference TRBV9 and TRBJ1-1): DSGVTQTPKHLITATGQRVTLRCSPRSGDLSVYWYQQSLDQGLQFLIQYYNGEERAKGNILERFSAQQFPDLHSELNLSSLELGDSALYFCASSVGAGTTSAFFGQGTRLTVV.

The chain couples TRBV14 to TRBJ2-1; 7 bases agree with TRBD2. Germline V gene lookup returns CDR1 SGHDN and CDR2 FVKESK. Trimming at V came to 4 bases and at J to 0 bases, leaving 6 bases not matched to a gene. The CDR3 runs 16 residues. The CDR3 is CASSLRSGVSYNEQFF. DNA of the CDR3: TGTGCCAGCAGCCTCCGAAGCGGGGTCTCCTACAATGAGCAGTTCTTC.